The 20 T cell receptor beta chains in this list originate from one sample, sequenced in a study of PD-1 blockade in mismatch repair-deficient tumors. TCRdb's table, derived via immunoSEQ multiplex PCR, lists solely in-frame clones and lacks some. The sample contains roughly 84,000 clones, more than 65% of which appear only once. The material sequenced was peripheral blood, taken 12 weeks after starting pembrolizumab. These receptors originate from an adult with mismatch repair-deficient cancer.

The rearrangement joins TRBV29-1 to TRBJ2-1; D possibly corresponds to TRBD2 (5 bases). There are 15 residues in the CDR3. Germline CDR1 SQVTM, CDR2 ANQGSEA. V was trimmed by 3 bases and J by 0 bases, leaving 12 bases between them. The CDR3 region has the DNA TGCAGCGTTGATTATGTAACTAGCTCCTACAATGAGCAGTTCTTC. Amino acid sequence: CSVDYVTSSYNEQFF.

The rearrangement joins TRBV29-1 to TRBJ2-1, with D possibly TRBD1 on 6 matching bases. This CDR3 is 11 amino acids long. The V and J ends lost 6 bases and 6 bases respectively, with 9 bases between them. Germline values: CDR1 SQVTM, CDR2 ANQGSEA. The CDR3 nucleotides are TGCAGCGTAGGACAGACCAATGAGCAGTTCTTC. Protein product: CSVGQTNEQFF.

The chain combines TRBV5-1 with TRBJ2-2; a possible D gene is TRBD1 (5 bases). This CDR3 is 14 amino acids long. The germline CDR1 and CDR2 sequences are SGHRS and YFSETQ. The germline V and J ends were trimmed by 4 bases and 5 bases, with 12 bases remaining between them. DNA of the CDR3: TGCGCCAGCAGCCGTAAGACAGAAACCGGGGAGCTGTTTTTT. Its protein is CASSRKTETGELFF.

The chain combines TRBV6-6 with TRBJ2-1, with D perhaps being TRBD1 or TRBD2 (5 bases each). Germline values: CDR1 MNHNY, CDR2 SVGAGI (reference sequence). V lost 2 bases and J lost 16, with 15 bases in between. The CDR3 has 12 residues. The CDR3 loop is CASSYDTRGYFF. The CDR3, as DNA: TGTGCCAGCAGTTACGATACGAGGGGTTACTTCTTC.

This rearrangement joins TRBV2 to TRBJ2-1; a weak D match, TRBD2 (5 bases). Looked up from germline, CDR1 is SNHLY and CDR2 is FYNNEI. The CDR3 sequence is 11 residues long. The V gene lost 4 bases and the J gene lost 14 bases, with 12 bases spanning the gap. Written as DNA, the CDR3 is TGTGCCAGCAGTGGAGGGCATGGGGAGTTCTTC. As protein: CASSGGHGEFF. The whole variable domain, remainder taken from reference TRBV2 and TRBJ2-1, is EPEVTQTPSHQVTQMGQEVILRCVPISNHLYFYWYRQILGQKVEFLVSFYNNEISEKSEIFDDQFSVERPDGSNFTLKIRSTKLEDSAMYFCASSGGHGEFFGPGTRLTVL.

The chain combines TRBV6-1 with TRBJ2-2; D not certain. Germline V gene data show CDR1 as MNHNS and CDR2 as SASEGT. This CDR3 is built from 15 residues. V lost 4 bases to trimming and J lost 4 bases, with 13 bases between them. The CDR3: CASSVSRGSTGELFF. Written as DNA, the CDR3 is TGTGCCAGCAGTGTCTCAAGAGGAAGCACCGGGGAGCTGTTTTTT.

The rearrangement uses TRBV21-1 and TRBJ2-5. TRBV21-1 counts as a pseudogene. CDR3 length: 16 residues. The CDR3 sequence: CASSETEGDRGETQYF. In nucleotides, the CDR3 is TGTGCCAGCAGCGAGACGGAAGGGGACCGGGGAGAGACCCAGTACTTC.

The chain joins TRBV2 to TRBJ2-3; D possibly matches TRBD1 or TRBD2 (5 bases each). The CDR3 extends over 13 amino acids. CDR1 SNHLY and CDR2 FYNNEI come from the germline V gene. V was trimmed by 6 bases and J by 8 bases, leaving 15 bases between them. The CDR3 DNA reads TGTGCCAGCAGCGCACCGGGACCGGGTACGCAGTATTTT. Amino acids: CASSAPGPGTQYF.

There are a few counts of this clone. The V gene is TRBV6-6, the J gene TRBJ2-1; TRBD2 matches at 10 bases. CDR1 and CDR2 from the germline V gene are MNHNY and SVGAGI (reference sequence). J gave up 6 bases and V 5 bases, and 1 base lay outside the gene matches. This CDR3 is built from 13 residues. DNA of the CDR3: TGTGCCAGCAGTGAGCGGGAGGGCAATGAGCAGTTCTTC. It translates to CASSEREGNEQFF.

The rearrangement links TRBV28 to TRBJ1-5, with TRBD1 matching 7 bases. The CDR3 has 14 amino acids. J gave up 9 bases and V 5 bases, and 10 bases lay outside the gene matches. From germline, CDR1 is MDHEN and CDR2 SYDVKM. CDR3 loop: CASSPHDRAGPQHF. CDR3 DNA: TGTGCCAGCAGTCCACACGACAGGGCAGGGCCCCAGCATTTT.

This clone was counted only a few times. V and J are TRBV18 and TRBJ2-1; D not resolved. Trimming removed 2 bases from V and 9 bases from J, with 11 bases in between. The germline V gene encodes CDR1 KGHSH and CDR2 LQKENI. This CDR3 region has 13 residues. Here the CDR3 reads CASSPGQGAEQFF. CDR3 nucleotides: TGTGCCAGCTCACCAGGGCAAGGAGCTGAGCAGTTCTTC.

The V gene is TRBV15, the J gene TRBJ2-1; the match to TRBD2 covers 9 bases. This CDR3 is 14 amino acids long. The germline V gene has CDR1 LNHNV and CDR2 YYDKDF (reference sequence). Trimming cost V 5 bases and J 6 bases; bases outside gene matches: 5. The CDR3 sequence: CATSPSGTRNEQFF. CDR3 bases: TGTGCCACCAGCCCTAGCGGGACCCGCAATGAGCAGTTCTTC.

V and J are TRBV10-3 and TRBJ1-2, with TRBD1 matching 9 bases. Germline V gene sequence: CDR1 ENHRY, CDR2 SYGVKD. The CDR3 extends over 12 amino acids. Trimming at V came to 5 bases and at J to 8 bases, leaving 3 bases not matched to a gene. CDR3 loop: CAISPGQGGYTF. In DNA form, the CDR3 reads TGTGCCATCAGTCCGGGACAGGGCGGCTACACCTTC.

Regarding this clone: Different DNA sequences within this sample yield the same CDR3. The V call is TRBV14, the J call TRBJ2-7; TRBD1 aligns across 7 bases. Germline trimming cut 4 bases from V and 3 bases from J; bases unmatched to any gene: 6. Looked up from germline, CDR1 is SGHDN and CDR2 is FVKESK. The CDR3 sequence is 14 residues long. The CDR3 here is CASSPRGYYYEQYF. The CDR3 region has the DNA TGTGCCAGCAGCCCCAGGGGGTACTACTACGAGCAGTACTTC.

The CDR3: CASSMKVDSLYEQYF. DNA for the CDR3: TGTGCCAGTAGTATGAAGGTGGACAGCCTCTACGAGCAGTACTTC. The J gene is TRBJ2-7, the V gene TRBV19; maybe TRBD1 (6 bases). V was shortened by 3 bases and J by 3 bases, with 15 bases between the two germline ends. CDR3 length: 15 amino acids. Germline V gene sequence: CDR1 LNHDA, CDR2 SQIVND (reference sequence).

This chain joins TRBV5-1 and TRBJ2-2; 7 bases match TRBD2. The germline V gene has CDR1 SGHRS and CDR2 YFSETQ. The CDR3 covers 15 residues. With 4 bases clipped from V and 0 bases from J, the junction kept 3 bases outside the gene matches. The chain's CDR3 is CASSPREANTGELFF. For the CDR3, the DNA is TGCGCCAGCAGCCCACGGGAGGCGAACACCGGGGAGCTGTTTTTT.

The chain employs TRBV11-2 and TRBJ1-2, with D maybe TRBD1 (5 bases). Looked up from germline, CDR1 is SGHAT and CDR2 is FQNNGV. Trimming pared 2 bases from V and 2 bases from J, leaving 6 bases between. The CDR3 sequence is 13 residues long. DNA of the CDR3: TGTGCCAGCAGCTTAAAGGGGAACTATGGCTACACCTTC. Translated: CASSLKGNYGYTF.

This clone showed up just a few times. The chain recombines TRBV13 with TRBJ2-3; D might be TRBD1 or TRBD2, each matching 5 bases. Germline assignment: CDR1 PRHDT and CDR2 FYEKMQ (reference sequence). Trimming took off 3 bases at V and 4 bases at J, with 14 bases between the two ends. CDR3 size: 15 residues. Here the CDR3 DNA reads TGTGCCAGCAGCTTTGAGGGGCGCAGTCCAGATACGCAGTATTTT. Encoded protein: CASSFEGRSPDTQYF. Full variable domain (missing parts from reference TRBV13 and TRBJ2-3): AAGVIQSPRHLIKEKRETATLKCYPIPRHDTVYWYQQGPGQDPQFLISFYEKMQSDKGSIPDRFSAQQFSDYHSELNMSSLELGDSALYFCASSFEGRSPDTQYFGPGTRLTVL.

The genes are TRBV11-2 and TRBJ2-2; D is uncertain. Trimming pared 8 bases from V and 4 bases from J, leaving 5 bases between. The CDR3 length is 11 residues. The germline V gene encodes CDR1 SGHAT and CDR2 FQNNGV. DNA for the CDR3: TGTGCCAGCCCCTCCACCGGGGAGCTGTTTTTT. Amino acids: CASPSTGELFF. Looking up the rest from reference TRBV11-2 and TRBJ2-2 gives the full variable domain: EAGVAQSPRYKIIEKRQSVAFWCNPISGHATLYWYQQILGQGPKLLIQFQNNGVVDDSQLPKDRFSAERLKGVDSTLKIQPAKLEDSAVYLCASPSTGELFFGEGSRLTVL.

The CDR3 DNA reads TGTGCCAGCTCACCACAGTGGACATTTGAAGTTATGAACACTGAAGCTTTCTTT. This sequence encodes CASSPQWTFEVMNTEAFF. The chain joins TRBV18 to TRBJ1-1, with a tentative D call TRBD1 (5 bases). CDR3 size: 18 residues. The V gene lost 1 base and the J gene lost 0 bases, with 18 bases spanning the gap. Germline V gene lookup returns CDR1 KGHSH and CDR2 LQKENI.